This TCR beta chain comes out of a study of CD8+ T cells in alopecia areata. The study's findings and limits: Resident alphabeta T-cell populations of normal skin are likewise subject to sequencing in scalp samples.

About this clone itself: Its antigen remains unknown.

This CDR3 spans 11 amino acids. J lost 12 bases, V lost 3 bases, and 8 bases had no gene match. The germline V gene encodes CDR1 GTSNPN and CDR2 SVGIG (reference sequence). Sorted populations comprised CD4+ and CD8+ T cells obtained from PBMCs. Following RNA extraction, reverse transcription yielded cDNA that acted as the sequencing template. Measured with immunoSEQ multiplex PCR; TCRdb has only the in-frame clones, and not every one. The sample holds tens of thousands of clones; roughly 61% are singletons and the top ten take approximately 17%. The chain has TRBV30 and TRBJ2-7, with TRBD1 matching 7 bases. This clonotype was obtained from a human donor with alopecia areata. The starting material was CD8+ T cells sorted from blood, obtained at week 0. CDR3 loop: CAWRETGFPYF. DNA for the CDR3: TGTGCCTGGAGAGAGACAGGGTTTCCGTACTTC.